The 7 T cell receptor beta chains listed next were all sequenced from one sample in a study of blood T cell repertoires in COVID-19. Profiling relied on immunoSEQ multiplex PCR, and the TCRdb table lists in-frame clones only, not all of them. The sample holds approximately 82,000 clones, roughly 91% seen once. Sequencing used peripheral blood. These receptors were obtained from a man aged 65 to 85 with active or convalescent COVID-19.

This chain joins TRBV18 and TRBJ2-3; 13 bases are shared with TRBD2. Per germline, CDR1 KGHSH and CDR2 LQKENI. V shed 3 bases and J 4 bases; nucleotides not matched to a gene: 10. The CDR3 has 18 residues. The CDR3 region is CASSPTSGRAGRSDTQYF. The CDR3 region has the DNA TGTGCCAGCTCACCCACTAGCGGGAGGGCCGGGCGGTCAGATACGCAGTATTTT.

The rearrangement links TRBV6-6 to TRBJ2-5; D call uncertain. With 4 bases removed from V and 4 bases from J, the gap between germline ends came to 10 bases. The CDR3 runs to 13 residues. Germline loops: CDR1 MNHNY, CDR2 SVGAGI (reference sequence). The CDR3 coding sequence is TGTGCCAGCAGTTTTCAGAGGATAGAGACCCAGTACTTC. This gives the protein CASSFQRIETQYF.

The CDR3 region has the DNA TGTGCCAGTAGTCCCCTCCCCCATCAGCCCCAGCATTTT. Translation gives CASSPLPHQPQHF. The chain combines TRBV19 with TRBJ1-5; D unresolved. This CDR3 region has 13 residues. V lost 5 bases to trimming and J lost 5 bases, with 10 bases between them. Looked up from germline, CDR1 is LNHDA and CDR2 is SQIVND (reference sequence).

The chain is built from TRBV2 and TRBJ1-3; D gene ambiguous. The CDR3 runs 14 residues. V lost 7 bases, J lost 4 bases, and 14 bases lay in between. Looked up from germline, CDR1 is SNHLY and CDR2 is FYNNEI. The CDR3 region has the DNA TGTGCCAGCATTCAGGAAGTCTCCGGAAACACCATATATTTT. It yields the protein CASIQEVSGNTIYF.

This clone has a single count. This chain connects TRBV7-9 to TRBJ2-5; 8 bases are shared with TRBD1. There are 15 residues in the CDR3. Losses at the gene ends were 4 bases for V and 5 bases for J; bases not matched to a gene: 9. Germline V gene sequence: CDR1 SEHNR, CDR2 FQNEAQ (reference sequence). CDR3: CASSSGQGRGETQYF. The CDR3 DNA reads as TGTGCCAGCAGCTCCGGACAGGGTAGGGGCGAGACCCAGTACTTC. The variable domain in full, with the rest retrieved from reference TRBV7-9 and TRBJ2-5, is DTGVSQNPRHKITKRGQNVTFRCDPISEHNRLYWYRQTLGQGPEFLTYFQNEAQLEKSRLLSDRFSAERPKGSFSTLEIQRTEQGDSAMYLCASSSGQGRGETQYFGPGTRLLVL.

The rearrangement joins TRBV9 to TRBJ2-1; 8 nucleotides align to TRBD2. The V gene end was trimmed by 4 bases and the J gene end by 3 bases; junction bases not matched to a gene: 6. From germline, CDR1 is SGDLS and CDR2 YYNGEE. This CDR3 has 15 residues. The CDR3 nucleotides read TGTGCCAGCAGCAGCCCCGGGACTAGCTACAATGAGCAGTTCTTC. It translates to CASSSPGTSYNEQFF.

The V gene is TRBV5-6, the J gene TRBJ2-5, with 10 nucleotides matching TRBD2. Losses at the gene ends were 1 base for V and 5 bases for J; bases not matched to a gene: 8. The germline V gene encodes CDR1 SGHDT and CDR2 YYEEEE. CDR3 length: 16 amino acids. CDR3 nucleotide sequence: TGTGCCAGCAGCTTGCCAGCGGGAGGGCCCTCTGAGACCCAGTACTTC. This translates into CASSLPAGGPSETQYF.